This T cell receptor (beta chain) stems from a study of blood T cell repertoires in COVID-19. Trimming shortened V by 5 bases and J by 3 bases, and 19 bases separated the two germline ends. This CDR3 region has 16 residues. Per the germline V gene, CDR1 is MNHEY and CDR2 is SVGEGT. Recruitment covered about 25 US areas and drew participants whose ages spanned roughly 18 to 100 years. Clones were read by immunoSEQ multiplex PCR, and TCRdb kept only the in-frame ones, dropping some. The table lists 390,000 or so clones, about four fifths of them singletons, with 5.1% in the top ten. The chain links TRBV6-2 or TRBV6-3 to TRBJ1-1; D remains unclear. The specimen was PBMCs or T cells enriched from blood (not recorded which). The TCR originated in a woman in her forties or fifties who had recovered from COVID-19. DNA of the CDR3: TGTGCCAGCAGTGACCCGGGCGGGATAGGAGACACTGAAGCTTTCTTT. The encoded protein is CASSDPGGIGDTEAFF.